Listed here are 32 T cell receptor beta chains from one sample, sequenced in a study of blood T cell repertoires in COVID-19. TCRdb's copy holds only in-frame clones and misses some; the assay was immunoSEQ multiplex PCR. The sample has 130,000 to 150,000 clones, 80% to 90% seen once; the top ten hold roughly 8%. The specimen sequenced was peripheral blood. The receptors shown here come from a woman aged 55-70 years with COVID-19, enrolled during active disease.

The chain is built from TRBV5-1 and TRBJ1-1; the match to TRBD1 covers 8 bases. Looked up from germline, CDR1 is SGHRS and CDR2 is YFSETQ. V shed 4 bases, J shed 4 bases, and the junction held 6 bases outside the gene matches. CDR3 size: 14 residues. The CDR3 region is CASSVTGAVTEAFF. The CDR3 DNA reads as TGCGCCAGCAGCGTGACAGGGGCGGTCACTGAAGCTTTCTTT.

This sequence joins TRBV5-6 and TRBJ1-6, with TRBD1 matching 7 bases. This CDR3 comprises 15 residues. V trimming: 2 bases; J trimming: 6 bases; junction bases outside the gene matches: 5. Per the germline V gene, CDR1 is SGHDT and CDR2 is YYEEEE. The chain's CDR3 is CASSFRDRLNSPLHF. CDR3 nucleotides: TGTGCCAGCAGCTTCCGGGACAGACTTAATTCACCCCTCCACTTT.

The chain carries TRBV18 and TRBJ2-2; D is unresolved. In germline, CDR1 is KGHSH, CDR2 LQKENI. CDR3 length equals 15 residues. V was cut by 2 bases and J by 0 bases, with 7 bases left in between. In DNA form, the CDR3 reads TGTGCCAGCTCACCATCTAATCCGAACACCGGGGAGCTGTTTTTT. This codes for CASSPSNPNTGELFF.

This chain joins TRBV19 and TRBJ2-2, with 8 bases lining up with TRBD1. Germline V gene data show CDR1 as LNHDA and CDR2 as SQIVND (reference sequence). The J segment lost 3 bases and the V segment lost 4 bases, leaving 19 bases of the junction unmatched. This CDR3 is built from 20 residues. CDR3 amino acids: CASSTPGVDREPPDTGELFF. The CDR3 region has the DNA TGTGCCAGTAGTACCCCGGGCGTGGACAGGGAGCCTCCGGACACCGGGGAGCTGTTTTTT.

The V gene is TRBV6-2 or TRBV6-3, the J gene TRBJ2-7; D remains ambiguous. Germline V gene sequence: CDR1 MNHEY, CDR2 SVGEGT. The CDR3 consists of 13 residues. V lost 2 bases and J lost 5, with 10 bases in between. The CDR3 here is CASSYEGDNEQYF. Here the CDR3 DNA reads TGTGCCAGCAGTTACGAAGGTGACAACGAGCAGTACTTC.

This clone occurred a few times. The chain uses TRBV5-1 and TRBJ1-1; D is perhaps TRBD1 (6 bases). This CDR3 contains 13 residues. CDR1 is SGHRS, CDR2 YFSETQ, per germline. V lost 8 bases and J 4 bases, leaving 15 bases between the germline ends. Here the CDR3 DNA reads TGCGCCAGTCAACAGGGTCGAGGCACTGAAGCTTTCTTT. This codes for CASQQGRGTEAFF.

This chain links TRBV7-2 with TRBJ2-7, with 13 bases aligning to TRBD2. Unmatched junction bases numbered 5, after V lost 5 bases and J lost 4 bases. CDR1 and CDR2 (germline): SGHTA, FQGNSA. The CDR3 has 15 residues. CDR3 sequence (DNA): TGTGCCAGCAGCCCGAGGACTAGCGGGGGATACGAGCAGTACTTC. Translating gives CASSPRTSGGYEQYF.

The chain employs TRBV5-6 and TRBJ2-3; D perhaps matches TRBD1 (5 bases). This CDR3 comprises 14 residues. Germline loops: CDR1 SGHDT, CDR2 YYEEEE. The germline V and J ends were trimmed by 0 bases and 8 bases, with 13 bases remaining between them. The CDR3 DNA is TGTGCCAGCAGCTTGGGCCAGGGTTACGGTACGCAGTATTTT. Translating it yields CASSLGQGYGTQYF.

The chain is built from TRBV5-6 and TRBJ1-3, with D hard to call. V was pared by 3 bases and J by 0 bases, with 13 bases between. The germline V gene encodes CDR1 SGHDT and CDR2 YYEEEE. This CDR3 comprises 16 residues. The CDR3 sequence: CASSWGGDFSGNTIYF. CDR3 nucleotides: TGTGCCAGCAGCTGGGGAGGAGATTTCTCTGGAAACACCATATATTTT.

The chain carries TRBV7-8 and TRBJ1-2, with no clear D. This CDR3 is built from 16 residues. Trimming stripped 2 bases from V and 0 bases from J, with 13 bases between. CDR1 and CDR2 from the germline V gene are SGHVS and FQNEAQ. CDR3 sequence reads: CASSLPYWEANYGYTF. CDR3 bases: TGTGCCAGCAGCTTACCTTATTGGGAGGCTAACTATGGCTACACCTTC.

The genes are TRBV15 and TRBJ1-2; 11 bases map to TRBD1. The CDR3 totals 17 residues. With V trimmed by 9 bases and J by 4 bases, 16 bases remained unmatched. CDR1 and CDR2 from the germline V gene are LNHNV and YYDKDF (reference sequence). CDR3 protein: CATAPTSRTGGLYGYTF. CDR3 coding DNA: TGTGCCACAGCACCAACTTCCCGGACAGGGGGCCTCTATGGCTACACCTTC.

The chain combines TRBV12-3 or TRBV12-4 with TRBJ1-1, with D maybe TRBD1 (5 bases). V lost 6 bases and J lost 0, with 8 bases in between. CDR3 length equals 13 residues. CDR3 DNA: TGTGCCAGCAGACGGGGGATGAACACTGAAGCTTTCTTT. This gives the protein CASRRGMNTEAFF.

This chain uses TRBV30 with TRBJ2-2; D uncertain. V gave up 0 bases and J gave up 2 bases, with 7 bases separating them. CDR3 length: 14 residues. Germline CDR1 GTSNPN, CDR2 SVGIG (reference sequence). This CDR3 is CAWSVLSNTGELFF. The CDR3 bases are TGTGCCTGGAGTGTACTTTCCAACACCGGGGAGCTGTTTTTT.

This clone was detected only once. The chain has TRBV7-2 and TRBJ1-1; the D gene is possibly TRBD1 (6 bases). The CDR3 is 13 residues long. V lost 3 bases to trimming and J lost 6 bases, with 11 bases between them. The V gene's germline CDR1 is SGHTA and CDR2 FQGNSA. The CDR3, as DNA: TGTGCCAGCAGCTTGGGGGGGCCGGCTGAAGCTTTCTTT. Its translation: CASSLGGPAEAFF. Filled out from reference TRBV7-2 and TRBJ1-1, the complete variable domain reads GAGVSQSPSNKVTEKGKDVELRCDPISGHTALYWYRQSLGQGLEFLIYFQGNSAPDKSGLPSDRFSAERTGGSVSTLTIQRTQQEDSAVYLCASSLGGPAEAFFGQGTRLTVV.

The chain carries TRBV9 and TRBJ2-6; unclear D gene. V lost 2 bases to trimming and J lost 0 bases, with 9 bases between them. The CDR3 is 16 amino acids. Germline V lookup: CDR1 SGDLS, CDR2 YYNGEE. This CDR3 reads CASSVEKASGANVLTF. CDR3 coding DNA: TGTGCCAGCAGCGTTGAGAAAGCCTCTGGGGCCAACGTCCTGACTTTC.

The chain links TRBV3-1 (or the pseudogene TRBV3-2) to TRBJ2-7, with 9 nucleotides matching TRBD2. V was clipped by 3 bases and J by 4 bases; unmatched bases: 7. Germline lookup yields CDR1 LGHDT and CDR2 YNNKEL (reference sequence). This CDR3 has 15 residues. CDR3 protein: CASSQASGVIYEQYF. The CDR3, as DNA: TGTGCCAGCAGCCAGGCTAGCGGGGTTATTTACGAGCAGTACTTC.

The chain recombines TRBV5-4 with TRBJ2-2; 8 positions agree with TRBD2. The CDR3 is 16 residues long. Germline CDR1 SGHNT, CDR2 YYREEE (reference sequence). After removal of 0 bases from V and 3 bases from J, the junction contained 4 bases not matched to a gene. The CDR3 sequence: CASSLAAGGDTGELFF. CDR3 nucleotide sequence: TGTGCCAGCAGCTTGGCCGCGGGGGGAGACACCGGGGAGCTGTTTTTT.

J is TRBJ2-5 and V is TRBV25-1; no firm D call. CDR3 size: 13 residues. The germline CDR1 and CDR2 sequences are MGHDK and SYGVNS. Trimming removed 5 bases at V and 5 bases at J, with 12 bases between. Here the CDR3 reads CASSLNNYETQYF. In nucleotides, the CDR3 is TGTGCCAGCAGTCTGAATAACTACGAGACCCAGTACTTC. The whole variable domain, filled in from reference TRBV25-1 and TRBJ2-5, reads EADIYQTPRYLVIGTGKKITLECSQTMGHDKMYWYQQDPGMELHLIHYSYGVNSTEKGDLSSESTVSRIRTEHFPLTLESARPSHTSQYLCASSLNNYETQYFGPGTRLLVL.

The chain has TRBV5-1 and TRBJ2-7; D may be TRBD2 (6 bases). With 0 bases removed from V and 5 bases from J, the gap between germline ends came to 6 bases. This CDR3 contains 12 residues. CDR1 and CDR2 from the germline V gene are SGHRS and YFSETQ. The CDR3 nucleotides read TGCGCCAGCAGCTTGGGCGGGGACGAGCAGTACTTC. The encoded protein is CASSLGGDEQYF.

J is TRBJ2-7 and V is TRBV29-1, with TRBD1 identical over 10 bases. V lost 7 bases and J lost 1; bases outside the gene matches: 4. This CDR3 spans 13 amino acids. The germline CDR1 and CDR2 sequences are SQVTM and ANQGSEA. In nucleotides, the CDR3 is TGCAGCGCACGGACAGGGGGGTCCTACGAGCAGTACTTC. This encodes CSARTGGSYEQYF.

Written as DNA, the CDR3 is TGTGCCAGCTTTCGCGGGGATGTCCGAGGCTACACCTTC. Encoded protein: CASFRGDVRGYTF. This chain connects TRBV12-3 or TRBV12-4 to TRBJ1-2; unclear D gene. Trimming took off 8 bases at V and 8 bases at J, with 18 bases between the two ends. This CDR3 is 13 amino acids long.

V is TRBV24-1 and J is TRBJ2-5, with 9 positions matching TRBD1. The V segment lost 4 bases and the J segment 4 bases; nucleotides outside the gene matches: 3. Germline V gene data show CDR1 as KGHDR and CDR2 as SFDVKD. The CDR3 contains 14 residues. The chain's CDR3 is CATSDLDRGETQYF. The CDR3 DNA reads TGTGCCACCAGTGACTTGGACAGGGGAGAGACCCAGTACTTC.

J is TRBJ1-5 and V is TRBV2; D possibly corresponds to TRBD1 (6 bases). Trimming cost V 1 base and J 6 bases, with 10 bases left between them. This CDR3 is 14 amino acids long. Germline V CDR1 and CDR2: SNHLY, FYNNEI. This CDR3 reads CASSEGQGIQPQHF. The CDR3 nucleotides read TGTGCCAGCAGTGAAGGGCAGGGGATTCAGCCCCAGCATTTT. The full variable domain, in which reference TRBV2 and TRBJ1-5 provide the parts outside the CDR3, is EPEVTQTPSHQVTQMGQEVILRCVPISNHLYFYWYRQILGQKVEFLVSFYNNEISEKSEIFDDQFSVERPDGSNFTLKIRSTKLEDSAMYFCASSEGQGIQPQHFGDGTRLSIL.

V usage is TRBV18 and J usage is TRBJ1-6; D gene ambiguous. Germline values: CDR1 KGHSH, CDR2 LQKENI. CDR3 length: 17 residues. Trimming left V 0 bases short and J 6 bases short, with 15 bases between. The DNA for the CDR3 is TGTGCCAGCTCACCACCGGGCACGCAGGTCGGTAATTCACCCCTCCACTTT. This sequence encodes CASSPPGTQVGNSPLHF.

The chain uses TRBV30 and TRBJ2-7; possibly TRBD1 for D (5 bases). Deletions cut 1 base from V and 2 bases from J, with 6 bases between. The germline CDR1 and CDR2 sequences are GTSNPN and SVGIG (reference sequence). The length of the CDR3 is 12 residues. The CDR3, as DNA: TGTGCCTGGAGTGGACAGCCCTACGAGCAGTACTTC. Translation: CAWSGQPYEQYF.

This chain uses TRBV4-1 with TRBJ1-2; TRBD1 might be the D (6 bases). The germline V gene has CDR1 MGHRA and CDR2 YSYEKL. Trimming pared 0 bases from V and 3 bases from J, leaving 11 bases between. This CDR3 region has 15 residues. The chain's CDR3 is CASSQEGAYDYGYTF. The CDR3 region has the DNA TGCGCCAGCAGCCAAGAGGGGGCATATGACTATGGCTACACCTTC.

CDR3 amino acids: CASSFTGDILNTEAFF. The CDR3 nucleotides read TGTGCCAGCAGCTTTACAGGGGACATTTTGAACACTGAAGCTTTCTTT. The chain carries TRBV5-4 and TRBJ1-1, with TRBD1 identical over 7 bases. Germline trimming cut 2 bases from V and 0 bases from J; bases unmatched to any gene: 7. The germline CDR1 and CDR2 sequences are SGHNT and YYREEE (reference sequence). The CDR3 runs to 16 residues.

This rearrangement joins TRBV3-1 (or the pseudogene TRBV3-2) to TRBJ2-7; no reliable D call. The V end was cut by 5 bases, the J end by 5 bases, with 22 bases between. This CDR3 is built from 16 residues. Looked up from germline, CDR1 is LGHDT and CDR2 is YNNKEL (reference sequence). CDR3 sequence reads: CASSCTRPISLDEQYF. CDR3 sequence (DNA): TGTGCCAGCAGCTGCACCCGTCCCATTTCGTTAGACGAGCAGTACTTC.

The chain is built from TRBV27 and TRBJ1-1; TRBD1 is a possible D gene (6 bases). The V gene lost 3 bases and the J gene lost 1 base, with 6 bases spanning the gap. CDR1 MNHEY and CDR2 SMNVEV come from the germline V gene (reference sequence). The CDR3 extends over 13 amino acids. The CDR3 nucleotides read TGTGCCAGCAGTTTGGGGGCGAACACTGAAGCTTTCTTT. Residues: CASSLGANTEAFF.

This clone was recorded once. The rearrangement joins TRBV11-2 to TRBJ1-1; no firm D call. The CDR3 spans 12 residues. CDR1 is SGHAT and CDR2 is FQNNGV in the germline V gene. V lost 5 bases and J 1 base, leaving 5 bases between the germline ends. The CDR3 is CASSGRNTEAFF. The CDR3 region has the DNA TGTGCCAGCAGCGGGCGGAACACTGAAGCTTTCTTT.

The genes are TRBV3-1 (or the pseudogene TRBV3-2) and TRBJ1-4; no definite D call. The ends were cut back, 0 bases at V and 5 bases at J, with 10 bases in the middle. Looked up from germline, CDR1 is LGHDT and CDR2 is YNNKEL (reference sequence). The CDR3 is 15 residues long. The chain's CDR3 is CASSQDLGENEKLFF. CDR3 coding DNA: TGTGCCAGCAGCCAAGATCTGGGCGAGAATGAAAAACTGTTTTTT.

The chain employs TRBV5-1 and TRBJ2-6; the match to TRBD1 covers 9 bases. This CDR3 is built from 17 residues. Germline loops: CDR1 SGHRS, CDR2 YFSETQ. Unmatched junction bases numbered 3, after V lost 2 bases and J lost 0 bases. CDR3 nucleotides: TGCGCCAGCAGCTTTAGGACAGGGGCCTCTGGGGCCAACGTCCTGACTTTC. The encoded protein is CASSFRTGASGANVLTF.